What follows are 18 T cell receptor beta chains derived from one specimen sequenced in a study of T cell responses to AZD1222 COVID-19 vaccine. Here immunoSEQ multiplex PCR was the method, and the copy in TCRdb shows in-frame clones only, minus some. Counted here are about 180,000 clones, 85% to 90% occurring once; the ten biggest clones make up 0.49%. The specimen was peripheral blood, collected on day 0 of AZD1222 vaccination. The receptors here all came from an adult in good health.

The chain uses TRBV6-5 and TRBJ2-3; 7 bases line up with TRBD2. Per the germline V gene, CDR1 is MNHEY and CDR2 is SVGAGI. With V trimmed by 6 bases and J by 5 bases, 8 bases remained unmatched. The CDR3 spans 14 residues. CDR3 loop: CASRAGEAGDTQYF. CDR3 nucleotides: TGTGCCAGCAGGGCGGGGGAGGCGGGAGATACGCAGTATTTT.

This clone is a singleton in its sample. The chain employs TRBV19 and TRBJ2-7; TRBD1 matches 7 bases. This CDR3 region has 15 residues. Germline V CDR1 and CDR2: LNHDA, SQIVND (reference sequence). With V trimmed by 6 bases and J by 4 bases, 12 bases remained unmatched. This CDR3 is CASREGASLAYEQYF. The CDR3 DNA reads TGTGCCAGTAGAGAGGGGGCTTCTTTGGCTTACGAGCAGTACTTC.

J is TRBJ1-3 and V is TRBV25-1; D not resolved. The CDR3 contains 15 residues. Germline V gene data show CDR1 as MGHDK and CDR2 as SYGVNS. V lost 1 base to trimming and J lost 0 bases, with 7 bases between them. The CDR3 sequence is CASSEFAISGNTIYF. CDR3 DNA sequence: TGTGCCAGCAGTGAATTCGCCATCTCTGGAAACACCATATATTTT.

The chain's CDR3 is CASSLEAEAFF. CDR3 sequence (DNA): TGTGCCAGCAGCTTAGAGGCTGAAGCTTTCTTT. The rearrangement links TRBV11-2 to TRBJ1-1; no reliable D call. Trimming shortened V by 0 bases and J by 6 bases, and 2 bases separated the two germline ends. This CDR3 contains 11 residues. The germline V gene has CDR1 SGHAT and CDR2 FQNNGV.

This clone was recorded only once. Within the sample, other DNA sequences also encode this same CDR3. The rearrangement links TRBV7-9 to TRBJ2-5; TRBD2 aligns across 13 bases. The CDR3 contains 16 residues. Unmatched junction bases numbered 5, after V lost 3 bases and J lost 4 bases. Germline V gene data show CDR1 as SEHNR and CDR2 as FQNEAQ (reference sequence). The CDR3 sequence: CASSLLLAGGRETQYF. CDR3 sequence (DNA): TGTGCCAGCAGCTTGTTACTAGCGGGGGGGCGAGAGACCCAGTACTTC.

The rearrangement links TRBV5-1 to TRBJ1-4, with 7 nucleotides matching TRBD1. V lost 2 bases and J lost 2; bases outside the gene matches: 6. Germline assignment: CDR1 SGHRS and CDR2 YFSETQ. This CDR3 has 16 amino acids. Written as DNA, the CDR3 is TGCGCCAGCAGCTTAATCCAGGGGGGCACTAATGAAAAACTGTTTTTT. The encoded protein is CASSLIQGGTNEKLFF.

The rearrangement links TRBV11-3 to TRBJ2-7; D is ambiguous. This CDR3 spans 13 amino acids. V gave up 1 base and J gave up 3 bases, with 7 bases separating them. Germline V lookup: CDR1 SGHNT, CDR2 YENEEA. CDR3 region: CASSLGVHYEQYF. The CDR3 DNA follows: TGTGCCAGCAGCTTAGGTGTTCACTACGAGCAGTACTTC.

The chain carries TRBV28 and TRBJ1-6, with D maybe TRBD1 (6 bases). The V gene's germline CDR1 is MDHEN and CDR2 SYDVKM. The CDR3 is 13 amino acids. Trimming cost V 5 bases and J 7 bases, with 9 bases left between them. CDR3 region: CASSGQYNSPLHF. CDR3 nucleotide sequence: TGTGCCAGCAGTGGACAGTACAATTCACCCCTCCACTTT.

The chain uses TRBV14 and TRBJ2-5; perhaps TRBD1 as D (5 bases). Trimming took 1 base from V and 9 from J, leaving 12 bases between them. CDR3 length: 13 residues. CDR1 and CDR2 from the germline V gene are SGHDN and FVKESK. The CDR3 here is CASSQGPLGAQYF. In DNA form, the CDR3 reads TGTGCCAGCAGCCAAGGCCCCTTAGGGGCCCAGTACTTC.

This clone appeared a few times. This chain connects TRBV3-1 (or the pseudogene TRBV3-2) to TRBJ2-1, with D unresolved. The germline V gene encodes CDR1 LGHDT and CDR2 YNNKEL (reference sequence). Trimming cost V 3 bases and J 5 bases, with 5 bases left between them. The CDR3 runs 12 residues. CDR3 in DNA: TGTGCCAGCAGCCAGTCCGACAATGAGCAGTTCTTC. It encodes CASSQSDNEQFF.

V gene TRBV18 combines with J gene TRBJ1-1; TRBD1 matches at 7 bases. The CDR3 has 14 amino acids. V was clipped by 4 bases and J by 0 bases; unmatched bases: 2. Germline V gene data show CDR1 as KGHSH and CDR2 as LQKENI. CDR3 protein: CASSRQGLNTEAFF. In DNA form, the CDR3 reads TGTGCCAGCTCACGACAGGGATTGAACACTGAAGCTTTCTTT.

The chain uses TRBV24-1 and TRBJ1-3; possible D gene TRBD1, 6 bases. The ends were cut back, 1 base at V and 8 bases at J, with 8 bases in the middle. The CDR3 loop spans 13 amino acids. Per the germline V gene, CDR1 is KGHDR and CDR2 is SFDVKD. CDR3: CATSDLPGDTIYF. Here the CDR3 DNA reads TGTGCCACCAGTGATTTACCAGGGGACACCATATATTTT.

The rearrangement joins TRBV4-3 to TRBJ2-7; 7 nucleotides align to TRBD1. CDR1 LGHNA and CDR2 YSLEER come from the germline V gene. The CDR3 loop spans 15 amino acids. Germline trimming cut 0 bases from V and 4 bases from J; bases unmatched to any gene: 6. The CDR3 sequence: CASSQDRGPRYEQYF. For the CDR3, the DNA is TGCGCCAGCAGCCAAGATAGGGGGCCGCGGTACGAGCAGTACTTC.

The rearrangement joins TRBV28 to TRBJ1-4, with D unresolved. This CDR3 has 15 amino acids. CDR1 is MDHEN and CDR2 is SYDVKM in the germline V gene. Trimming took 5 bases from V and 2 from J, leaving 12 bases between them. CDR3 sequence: CASSPTRRTNEKLFF. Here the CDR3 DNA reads TGTGCCAGCAGTCCCACCCGGAGGACTAATGAAAAACTGTTTTTT.

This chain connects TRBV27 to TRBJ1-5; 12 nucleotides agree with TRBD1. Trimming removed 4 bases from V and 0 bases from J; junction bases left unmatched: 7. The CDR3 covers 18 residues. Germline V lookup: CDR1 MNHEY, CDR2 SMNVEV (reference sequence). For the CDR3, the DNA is TGTGCCAGCAGTTCCGGGACAGGGGGCCCATTTAGCAATCAGCCCCAGCATTTT. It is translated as CASSSGTGGPFSNQPQHF.

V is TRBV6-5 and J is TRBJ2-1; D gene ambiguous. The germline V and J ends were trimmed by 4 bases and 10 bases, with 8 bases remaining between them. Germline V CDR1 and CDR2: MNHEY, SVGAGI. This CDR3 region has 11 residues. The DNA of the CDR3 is TGTGCCAGCAGTTTATTGGGGGAGCAGTTCTTC. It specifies CASSLLGEQFF.

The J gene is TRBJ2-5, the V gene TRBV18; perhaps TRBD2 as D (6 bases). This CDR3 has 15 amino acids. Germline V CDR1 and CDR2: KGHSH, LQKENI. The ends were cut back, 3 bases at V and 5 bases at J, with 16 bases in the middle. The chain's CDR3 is CASSPPRGGEETQYF. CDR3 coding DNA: TGTGCCAGCTCACCCCCTCGGGGCGGGGAGGAGACCCAGTACTTC.

The CDR3 protein is CASSVTGTGEPEAFF. For the CDR3, the DNA is TGTGCCAGCAGCGTCACCGGGACAGGGGAACCTGAAGCTTTCTTT. The V call is TRBV9, the J call TRBJ1-1, with 10 bases identical to TRBD1. CDR1 and CDR2 from the germline V gene are SGDLS and YYNGEE. Trimming removed 2 bases from V and 6 bases from J; junction bases left unmatched: 7. The CDR3 consists of 15 residues.